This section outlines one T cell receptor (beta chain) sequence together with its context. This entry is derived from a study of T cell changes during pregnancy in multiple sclerosis. Here immunoSEQ multiplex PCR was the method, and the copy in TCRdb shows in-frame clones only, minus some. This table has tens of thousands of clones, around nine tenths appearing once. The sequence came from a female donor with multiple sclerosis, enrolled in a pregnancy study. The starting material was peripheral blood, obtained in the second trimester of pregnancy.

This CDR3 is CASSLEGLAAYNEQFF. CDR3 bases: TGTGCCAGCTCACTAGAAGGACTAGCTGCCTACAATGAGCAGTTCTTC. The gene calls are TRBV18 and TRBJ2-1; TRBD2 matches 8 bases. Germline assignment: CDR1 KGHSH and CDR2 LQKENI. The CDR3 spans 16 residues. The trim removed 4 bases at V and 2 bases at J, leaving 7 bases unmatched.